Listed here are 6 T cell receptor beta chains from one sample, sequenced in a study of PD-1 blockade in classical Hodgkin lymphoma. Profiling relied on immunoSEQ multiplex PCR, and the TCRdb table lists in-frame clones only, not all of them. The sample lists approximately 96,000 clones, approximately 94% seen once, with roughly 2% in the top ten. The time point is: cycle 4 day 1 (C4D1), after more than five weeks of nivolumab. All patients experienced relapse after autologous stem cell transplantation, and brentuximab vedotin exposure was variable. Sequences were derived from peripheral blood mononuclear cells (PBMCs), sampled before the fourth cycle of nivolumab. These receptors were collected from a human donor with classical Hodgkin lymphoma.

The chain employs TRBV19 and TRBJ2-7; possibly TRBD1 for D (6 bases). V lost 5 bases to trimming and J lost 3 bases, with 11 bases between them. The CDR3 is 13 residues long. Germline V gene sequence: CDR1 LNHDA, CDR2 SQIVND (reference sequence). This CDR3 is CASSLPRGYEQYF. CDR3 sequence (DNA): TGTGCCAGTAGTCTCCCCAGGGGCTACGAGCAGTACTTC.

This chain joins TRBV5-1 and TRBJ1-6; weak D call: TRBD1 (5 bases). V shed 5 bases and J shed 0 bases, with 12 bases lying between them. This CDR3 spans 16 amino acids. Germline values: CDR1 SGHRS, CDR2 YFSETQ. The CDR3: CASSHDSSSYNSPLHF. The CDR3 DNA follows: TGCGCCAGCAGTCATGACAGCAGCTCCTATAATTCACCCCTCCACTTT.

V gene TRBV14 combines with J gene TRBJ2-1; 8 bases map to TRBD1. Germline loops: CDR1 SGHDN, CDR2 FVKESK. The CDR3 runs 15 residues. The ends lost 4 bases at V and 0 bases at J; junction bases unmatched: 2. The CDR3 DNA reads TGTGCCAGCAGCCTTACAGGGGGCTCCTACAATGAGCAGTTCTTC. It yields the protein CASSLTGGSYNEQFF.

The V call is TRBV7-9, the J call TRBJ2-1; D is unclear. The CDR3 loop spans 14 amino acids. CDR1 and CDR2 (germline): SEHNR, FQNEAQ (reference sequence). Between the trimmed V and J ends, which lost 5 bases and 0 bases, there was a span of 8 bases. Written as DNA, the CDR3 is TGTGCCAGCAGCCTGGCTAGCTCCTACAATGAGCAGTTCTTC. This translates into CASSLASSYNEQFF.

This clone appeared a single time. This chain uses TRBV5-1 with TRBJ1-1; TRBD1 matches at 9 bases. The junction had 1 base not matched to a gene; V was cut back by 4 bases and J by 6 bases. The CDR3 consists of 12 residues. Germline V gene data show CDR1 as SGHRS and CDR2 as YFSETQ. The CDR3 spells CASSRDRAEAFF. The DNA for the CDR3 is TGCGCCAGCAGCCGGGACAGGGCTGAAGCTTTCTTT.

The chain recombines TRBV7-6 with TRBJ1-5; D is uncertain. V was clipped by 2 bases and J by 0 bases, with 5 bases between them. CDR1 is SGHVS, CDR2 FNYEAQ, per germline. This CDR3 comprises 14 residues. Here the CDR3 DNA reads TGTGCCAGCAGCTTACGGTCTAGCAATCAGCCCCAGCATTTT. Residues: CASSLRSSNQPQHF.